The source of this TCR beta chain is a study of blood T cell repertoires in COVID-19. At the level of the study: Samples taken during acute and convalescent COVID-19 were collected in the United States, Italy and Spain.

The authors' processing: Reference gene primer amplification gave nucleated cell count estimates. Sequenced by immunoSEQ multiplex PCR; TCRdb stores in-frame clones only, minus some. The DNA gave D and trimming, while V, J and clone size come from that table. The table has about 360,000 clones, approximately 86% seen once. The germline V gene has CDR1 SQVTM and CDR2 ANQGSEA. Germline trimming cut 7 bases from V and 2 bases from J; bases unmatched to any gene: 6. This CDR3 has 15 amino acids. Residents of about two dozen US areas, aged about 18 to 95 years, made up the participants. The chain joins TRBV29-1 to TRBJ2-3; TRBD2 aligns across 13 bases. This receptor was taken from a woman aged 40 to 49 with acute COVID-19. The sequenced sample was PBMCs or T cells enriched from blood (not recorded which). CDR3 sequence reads: CSAAGLAGITDTQYF. DNA of the CDR3: TGCAGCGCTGCGGGACTAGCGGGAATCACAGATACGCAGTATTTT.